The sequence of this TCR beta chain was determined in a study of control samples from healthy donors and cancer patients. Trimming left V 4 bases short and J 7 bases short, with 8 bases between. From germline, CDR1 is MNHEY and CDR2 SVGAGI. The CDR3 spans 13 residues. Sequenced by immunoSEQ multiplex PCR; TCRdb stores in-frame clones only, minus some. The sample carries tens of thousands of clones, roughly 85% recorded once. This clone was seen just once. The sample was blood. The sequence was collected from a man aged 40-49 years in good health. This chain connects TRBV6-5 to TRBJ1-6; TRBD1 might be the D (5 bases). In nucleotides, the CDR3 is TGTGCCAGCAGTTTCCGGGGGAATTCACCCCTCCACTTT. As protein: CASSFRGNSPLHF.